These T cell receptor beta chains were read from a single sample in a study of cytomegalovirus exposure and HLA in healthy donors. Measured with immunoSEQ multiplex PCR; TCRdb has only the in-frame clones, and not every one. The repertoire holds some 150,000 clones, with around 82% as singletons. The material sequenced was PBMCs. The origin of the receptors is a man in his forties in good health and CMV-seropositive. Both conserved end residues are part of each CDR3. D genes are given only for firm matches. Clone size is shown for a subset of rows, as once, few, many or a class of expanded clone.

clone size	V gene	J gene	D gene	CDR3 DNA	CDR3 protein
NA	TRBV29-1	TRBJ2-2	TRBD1	TGCAGCGCCCGTGGGGGACAGGGGGCCACCGGGGAGCTGTTTTTT	CSARGGQGATGELFF
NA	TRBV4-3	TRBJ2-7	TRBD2	TGCGCCAGCAGCCAAGATAAGGCTAGCGGGAGGGTCCGCGAGCAGTACTTC	CASSQDKASGRVREQYF
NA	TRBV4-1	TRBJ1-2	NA	TGCGCCAGCAGCGCGCAGACAGAGTTGGATGGCTACACCTTC	CASSAQTELDGYTF
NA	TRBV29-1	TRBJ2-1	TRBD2	TGCAGCGCTTGGACTAGCGGGAGGGGCGATGAGCAGTTCTTC	CSAWTSGRGDEQFF
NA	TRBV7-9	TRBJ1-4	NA	TGTGCCAGCAGCTTAGGTCTTTTTGAAAAACTGTTTTTT	CASSLGLFEKLFF
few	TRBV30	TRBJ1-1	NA	TGTGCCTGGAGTTCCGGAGCGGGGGGAGCTTTCTTT	CAWSSGAGGAFF
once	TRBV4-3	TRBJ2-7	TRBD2	TGCGCCAGCAGCCAAGATTCTAGCGGGCCCCTCGAGCAGTACTTC	CASSQDSSGPLEQYF
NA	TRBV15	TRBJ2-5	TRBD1	TGTGCCACCAGCAGCGATCTGGAAGCCAGCAGGGGACAGGCCCAGTACTTC	CATSSDLEASRGQAQYF
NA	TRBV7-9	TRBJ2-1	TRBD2	TGTGCCAGCAGCGTTAGCGGGGGGGCAGGCACGTTCTTC	CASSVSGGAGTFF
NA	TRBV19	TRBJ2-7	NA	TGTGCCAGTAGTTGGCAGGTTTCCTACGAGCAGTACTTC	CASSWQVSYEQYF
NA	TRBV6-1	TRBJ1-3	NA	TGTGCCAGCAGTGAGCAGGGTGGCTCTGGAAACACCATATATTTT	CASSEQGGSGNTIYF
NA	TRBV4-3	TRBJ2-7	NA	TGCGCCAGCAGCCAAGGTCAGTCCGTTCTTTCCTCCTACGAGCAGTACTTC	CASSQGQSVLSSYEQYF
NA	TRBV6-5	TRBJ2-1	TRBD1	TGTGCCAGCAGTGGAAGACAGGGGCTCCACAATGAGCAGTTCTTC	CASSGRQGLHNEQFF
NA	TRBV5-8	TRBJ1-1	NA	TGTGCCAGCAGCTTGGTCCGGGGGTTCGCTGAAGCTTTCTTT	CASSLVRGFAEAFF
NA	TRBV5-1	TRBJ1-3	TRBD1	TGCGCCAGCAGCCTAGATGCCGGACAGGCCTCTGGAAACACCATATATTTT	CASSLDAGQASGNTIYF
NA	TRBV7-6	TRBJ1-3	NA	TGTGCCAGCAGCTTAGTAGGGGAGGCTGGAAACACCATATATTTT	CASSLVGEAGNTIYF
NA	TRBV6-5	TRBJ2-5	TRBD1	TGTGCCAGCAGGACGAGAGGGGGCGCGATGGAGACCCAGTACTTC	CASRTRGGAMETQYF
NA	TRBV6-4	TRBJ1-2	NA	TGTGCCAGCAGTGACTCTCGGGATCGCAACTATGGCTACACCTTC	CASSDSRDRNYGYTF
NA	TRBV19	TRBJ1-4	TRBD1	TGTGCCAGTAGTATCCGAACCTGGGACAGAGTTAATGAAAAACTGTTTTTT	CASSIRTWDRVNEKLFF
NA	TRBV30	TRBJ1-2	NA	TGTGCCTGGCGGAGGGGCAGACTTAACTATGGCTACACCTTC	CAWRRGRLNYGYTF
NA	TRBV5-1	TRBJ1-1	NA	TGCGCCAGCAGCTTGGTAGGGAGCATGAACACTGAAGCTTTCTTT	CASSLVGSMNTEAFF
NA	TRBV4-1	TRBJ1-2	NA	TGCGCCAGCAGCCAAGGTCAGGGTGAGGCCTACGAAGGCTACACCTTC	CASSQGQGEAYEGYTF
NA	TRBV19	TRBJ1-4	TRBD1	TGTGCCAGTAACAGGGGGCCGGGGGAAAAACTGTTTTTT	CASNRGPGEKLFF
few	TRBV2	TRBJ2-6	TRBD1	TGTGCCAGCAGTGGGGACAGGGGAAAGTTTGGGGCCAACGTCCTGACTTTC	CASSGDRGKFGANVLTF
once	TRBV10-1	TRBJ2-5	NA	TGCGCCAGCAGTATAGGGACTGGGACCGGTGGGACCCAGTACTTC	CASSIGTGTGGTQYF
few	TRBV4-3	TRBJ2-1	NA	TGCGCCAGCAGCCAAGAGAGACTTTCCTACAATGAGCAGTTCTTC	CASSQERLSYNEQFF
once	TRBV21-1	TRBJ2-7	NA	TGTGCCAGCAGCAGGTCTAGCGGGAGTAGCGAGCAGTACTTC	CASSRSSGSSEQYF
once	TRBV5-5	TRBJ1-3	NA	TGTGCCAGCAGCCTAGGCCCCCAGGGGCTCTCTGGAAACACCATATATTTT	CASSLGPQGLSGNTIYF
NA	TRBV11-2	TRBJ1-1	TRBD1	TGTGCCAGCAGCCTCTGGACAGGGCCGGGCACTGAAGCTTTCTTT	CASSLWTGPGTEAFF
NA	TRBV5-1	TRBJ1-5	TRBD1	TGCGCCAGCAGCTCAGGGGGCTTGGGTCAGCCCCAGCATTTT	CASSSGGLGQPQHF
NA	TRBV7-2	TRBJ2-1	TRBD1	TGTGCCAGCAGCTCCGGAGGTAACAGGGGGGTCACCTACAATGAGCAGTTCTTC	CASSSGGNRGVTYNEQFF
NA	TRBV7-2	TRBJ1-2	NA	TGTGCCAGCAGCCCCTCATTCGGGGGAAACTATGGCTACACCTTC	CASSPSFGGNYGYTF
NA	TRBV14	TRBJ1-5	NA	TGTGCCAGCAGCCAATTTATCAATCAGCCCCAGCATTTT	CASSQFINQPQHF
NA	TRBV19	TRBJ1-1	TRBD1	TGTGCCAGTAGTGGGACAGGGTGGAACACTGAAGCTTTCTTT	CASSGTGWNTEAFF
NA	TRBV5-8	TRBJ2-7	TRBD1	TGTGCCAGCAGCCAACAGGGGAATTACCCCTACGAGCAGTACTTC	CASSQQGNYPYEQYF
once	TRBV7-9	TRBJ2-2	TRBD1	TGTGCCAGCAGCTTCGGACAGGGGGGAAACACCGGGGAGCTGTTTTTT	CASSFGQGGNTGELFF
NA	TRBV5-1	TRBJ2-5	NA	TGCGCCAGCAGCTTGGGGGGGGAAGAGACCCAGTACTTC	CASSLGGEETQYF
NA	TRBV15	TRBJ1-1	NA	TGTGCCACCAGCAGAGCCACCACAGGGTTTATTGAAGCTTTCTTT	CATSRATTGFIEAFF
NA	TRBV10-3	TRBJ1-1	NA	TGTGCCATCAGTGACCGTTCTGGTCGAGAGAACACTGAAGCTTTCTTT	CAISDRSGRENTEAFF
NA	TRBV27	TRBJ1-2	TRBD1	TGTGCCAGCAGTCCTATCGACAGGGACTATGGCTACACCTTC	CASSPIDRDYGYTF
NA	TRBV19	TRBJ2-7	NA	TGTGCCAGTAGTATTTTTTCCCGCTCCTACGAGCAGTACTTC	CASSIFSRSYEQYF
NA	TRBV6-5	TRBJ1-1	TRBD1	TGTGCCAGCAGTTACTCGAAAGGACAGGGTGAAGCTTTCTTT	CASSYSKGQGEAFF